The 18 T cell receptor beta chains below all came from one sample that was sequenced in a study of blood T cell repertoires in COVID-19. Profiled with immunoSEQ multiplex PCR; TCRdb holds only in-frame clones, not every one. The sample has 200,000 or so clones, around 84% seen once; the top ten hold approximately 2.6%. Input material: peripheral blood. These receptors were taken from a man in his fifties or sixties who had recovered from COVID-19.

This clone was seen a single time. V gene TRBV24-1 combines with J gene TRBJ2-1; 11 bases are a match to TRBD2. This CDR3 region has 19 residues. The V segment lost 3 bases and the J segment 0 bases; nucleotides outside the gene matches: 9. The germline V gene encodes CDR1 KGHDR and CDR2 SFDVKD. The CDR3 sequence: CATSDPGLAGGPSYNEQFF. The CDR3 region has the DNA TGTGCCACCAGTGATCCCGGGTTAGCGGGAGGGCCCTCCTACAATGAGCAGTTCTTC.

The rearrangement uses TRBV5-4 and TRBJ2-5; tentative D call: TRBD2 (6 bases). V shed 0 bases and J shed 1 base, with 10 bases lying between them. The length of the CDR3 is 15 residues. The V gene's germline CDR1 is SGHNT and CDR2 YYREEE (reference sequence). CDR3 region: CASSLGGVGQETQYF. In DNA form, the CDR3 reads TGTGCCAGCAGCTTGGGGGGGGTAGGCCAAGAGACCCAGTACTTC.

V usage is TRBV6-2 or TRBV6-3 and J usage is TRBJ2-1; D remains unclear. V was trimmed by 5 bases and J by 9 bases, leaving 11 bases between them. The CDR3 is 12 residues long. Germline CDR1 reads MNHEY; CDR2 reads SVGEGT. The CDR3 nucleotides read TGTGCCAGCAGTCCCCCTTACGGTGAGCAGTTCTTC. Protein sequence: CASSPPYGEQFF.

In its sample, this clone was seen once. The gene calls are TRBV7-7 and TRBJ2-1; D may be TRBD1 (5 bases). Germline V CDR1 and CDR2: SSHAT, FNYEAQ (reference sequence). The CDR3 loop spans 14 amino acids. Trimming took 1 base from V and 4 from J, leaving 8 bases between them. The CDR3 DNA reads as TGTGCCAGCAGCTTAGATGACAGTTACAATGAGCAGTTCTTC. Its translation: CASSLDDSYNEQFF.

V and J are TRBV10-3 and TRBJ2-3; TRBD2 agrees at 12 bases. Trimming at V came to 4 bases and at J to 4 bases, leaving 6 bases not matched to a gene. The germline CDR1 and CDR2 sequences are ENHRY and SYGVKD. There are 16 residues in the CDR3. Here the CDR3 reads CAISGGGLAGPDTQYF. The CDR3 coding sequence is TGTGCCATCAGTGGGGGGGGACTAGCGGGCCCAGATACGCAGTATTTT.

This clone was found once. The genes are TRBV6-2 or TRBV6-3 and TRBJ2-7; 13 nucleotides align to TRBD2. V was pared by 5 bases and J by 5 bases, with 3 bases of the junction left unmatched. Germline CDR1 and CDR2: MNHEY and SVGEGT. The CDR3 is made up of 14 amino acids. The CDR3 reads CASSGLAGVHEQYF. The CDR3 bases are TGTGCCAGCAGTGGACTAGCGGGAGTCCACGAGCAGTACTTC.

This clone was seen only once. V is TRBV7-9 and J is TRBJ2-2; TRBD1 matches at 7 bases. V shed 4 bases and J 5 bases; nucleotides not matched to a gene: 4. The CDR3 runs to 14 residues. Per the germline V gene, CDR1 is SEHNR and CDR2 is FQNEAQ (reference sequence). The CDR3 spells CASSWGQPTGELFF. In DNA form, the CDR3 reads TGTGCCAGCAGCTGGGGACAGCCAACCGGGGAGCTGTTTTTT.

The V and J genes are TRBV7-9 and TRBJ2-1; 11 bases fit TRBD2. The CDR3 covers 15 residues. The V gene end was trimmed by 5 bases and the J gene end by 4 bases; junction bases not matched to a gene: 4. CDR1 and CDR2 (germline): SEHNR, FQNEAQ (reference sequence). The CDR3 reads CASSITSGGYNEQFF. In nucleotides, the CDR3 is TGTGCCAGCAGCATTACTAGCGGGGGTTACAATGAGCAGTTCTTC. The entire variable domain, with the rest obtained from reference TRBV7-9 and TRBJ2-1, is as follows: DTGVSQNPRHKITKRGQNVTFRCDPISEHNRLYWYRQTLGQGPEFLTYFQNEAQLEKSRLLSDRFSAERPKGSFSTLEIQRTEQGDSAMYLCASSITSGGYNEQFFGPGTRLTVL.

The chain combines TRBV28 with TRBJ1-2; 8 nucleotides agree with TRBD1. V lost 4 bases, J lost 2 bases, and 3 bases stayed unmatched. The CDR3 is 14 amino acids. CDR1 is MDHEN and CDR2 is SYDVKM in the germline V gene. CDR3: CASSYGQGNYGYTF. The CDR3 bases are TGTGCCAGCAGTTACGGACAGGGCAACTATGGCTACACCTTC.

Only one count was recorded for this clone. The chain combines TRBV5-6 with TRBJ2-7; 9 nucleotides match TRBD1. The length of the CDR3 is 15 residues. CDR1 is SGHDT, CDR2 YYEEEE, per germline. The ends lost 0 bases at V and 6 bases at J; junction bases unmatched: 7. The CDR3 spells CASSLGPDRGGEQYF. The CDR3, as DNA: TGTGCCAGCAGCTTGGGCCCGGACAGGGGTGGCGAGCAGTACTTC.

The chain is built from TRBV19 and TRBJ1-1; no definite D call. The CDR3 is made up of 14 amino acids. Germline V gene data show CDR1 as LNHDA and CDR2 as SQIVND (reference sequence). Trimming stripped 6 bases from V and 5 bases from J, with 16 bases between. CDR3 bases: TGTGCCAGTAGACCCGAGCGGCTGGGGACTGAAGCTTTCTTT. Amino acid sequence: CASRPERLGTEAFF.

The chain recombines TRBV6-5 with TRBJ2-2; 10 bases fit TRBD1. CDR1 and CDR2 (germline): MNHEY, SVGAGI. The CDR3 consists of 15 residues. Germline trimming cut 6 bases from V and 3 bases from J; bases unmatched to any gene: 4. CDR3 in DNA: TGTGCCAGCAGGGGACAGGGGCGGTACACCGGGGAGCTGTTTTTT. Translated, it gives CASRGQGRYTGELFF.

The genes are TRBV5-1 and TRBJ2-7; 9 nucleotides align to TRBD1. Germline V gene data show CDR1 as SGHRS and CDR2 as YFSETQ. The CDR3 is 16 residues long. Trimming removed 0 bases from V and 7 bases from J; junction bases left unmatched: 11. CDR3 nucleotides: TGCGCCAGCAGCTTGGCCCGCTCGGGACAGGGTTGGGAGCAGTACTTC. As protein: CASSLARSGQGWEQYF.

V is TRBV27 and J is TRBJ1-5; 7 nucleotides line up with TRBD1. The trim removed 8 bases at V and 2 bases at J, leaving 6 bases unmatched. The V gene's germline CDR1 is MNHEY and CDR2 SMNVEV (reference sequence). The CDR3 totals 14 residues. The CDR3 nucleotides read TGTGCCAGCGGGCGGGACAGAGGCAATCAGCCCCAGCATTTT. This translates into CASGRDRGNQPQHF.

The chain has TRBV4-1 and TRBJ1-1; perhaps TRBD1 as D (5 bases). V lost 0 bases, J lost 0 bases, and 17 bases lay in between. CDR3 length: 18 residues. The germline gives CDR1 MGHRA, CDR2 YSYEKL. The CDR3: CASSQDRGGGPLNTEAFF. The CDR3 DNA is TGCGCCAGCAGCCAAGATAGGGGCGGCGGACCCCTGAACACTGAAGCTTTCTTT.

The chain employs TRBV30 and TRBJ2-7; a weak D match, TRBD2 (6 bases). V gave up 4 bases and J gave up 1 base, with 23 bases separating them. The germline V gene encodes CDR1 GTSNPN and CDR2 SVGIG (reference sequence). The CDR3 sequence is 17 residues long. The CDR3 sequence: CAWKLRGARGLSYEQYF. In DNA, the CDR3 is TGTGCCTGGAAGCTTCGCGGTGCGCGGGGATTATCCTACGAGCAGTACTTC. Combining the CDR3 with reference TRBV30 and TRBJ2-7 gives the whole variable domain SQTIHQWPATLVQPVGSPLSLECTVEGTSNPNLYWYRQAAGRGLQLLFYSVGIGQISSEVPQNLSASRPQDRQFILSSKKLLLSDSGFYLCAWKLRGARGLSYEQYFGPGTRLTVT.

This clone was observed a few times. The rearrangement joins TRBV28 to TRBJ2-7; 13 bases fit TRBD2. Germline CDR1 reads MDHEN; CDR2 reads SYDVKM. This CDR3 spans 18 amino acids. Trimming removed 7 bases from V and 7 bases from J; junction bases left unmatched: 19. This chain's CDR3 is CASIKGRFRTSGSREQYF. The CDR3 region has the DNA TGTGCCAGCATTAAAGGGAGATTCCGGACTAGCGGGAGCCGGGAGCAGTACTTC. Filled out from reference TRBV28 and TRBJ2-7, the complete variable domain reads DVKVTQSSRYLVKRTGEKVFLECVQDMDHENMFWYRQDPGLGLRLIYFSYDVKMKEKGDIPEGYSVSREKKERFSLILESASTNQTSMYLCASIKGRFRTSGSREQYFGPGTRLTVT.

The genes are TRBV5-4 and TRBJ1-1, with D possibly TRBD1 on 6 matching bases. From germline, CDR1 is SGHNT and CDR2 YYREEE (reference sequence). V was trimmed by 3 bases and J by 0 bases, leaving 12 bases between them. This CDR3 comprises 15 residues. The CDR3 is CASSYRTAMNTEAFF. The CDR3 DNA is TGTGCCAGCAGCTACAGGACAGCAATGAACACTGAAGCTTTCTTT.